This T cell receptor beta chain came from a study of T cells in Graves' hyperthyroidism and ophthalmopathy. For the study at large: Once the initial diagnosis was made, peripheral blood was obtained before any treatment.

Findings and limits, study-wide: Model output signaled ophthalmopathy a median around 6.9 months ahead of onset.

This clonotype was counted at least ten times. Its antigen remains unknown. The ends were cut back, 2 bases at V and 4 bases at J, with 14 bases in the middle. Germline CDR1 LNHDA, CDR2 SQIVND (reference sequence). The CDR3 is 15 residues long. Approximately 9.3 ml of fresh peripheral blood supplied the PBMCs. Amplification yielded TCR beta CDR3 regions, with RNA transcripts as the source. First-round RT-PCR targeting the TCR CDR3 was performed with the HTBI primer set. TCRdb recomputed calls from the multiplex PCR reads with MiXCR, one row per CDR3 protein. The sample carries roughly 300,000 distinct CDR3 sequences, around a quarter recorded once.

This rearrangement joins TRBV19 to TRBJ1-2; D remains unclear. This TCR was recovered from a man between 35 and 55 years old with Graves' hyperthyroidism that later progressed to Graves' ophthalmopathy. Sequencing used blood. This CDR3 reads CASSILTPSGYGYTF. The CDR3 DNA reads TGTGCCAGTAGTATATTGACACCCAGCGGCTATGGCTACACCTTC.